These 10 T cell receptor beta chains were sequenced from one sample in a study of siplizumab effects on memory and regulatory T cells. The protocol was immunoSEQ multiplex PCR, while the TCRdb copy is restricted to in-frame clones and leaves out a portion. The sample yields tens of thousands of clones, around 90% seen once. Sequenced input: CD8+ T cells sorted from blood. These receptors all come from a human donor in good health.

The chain uses TRBV21-1 and TRBJ1-4. TRBV21-1 is described as a pseudogene. This CDR3 contains 15 residues. The CDR3 sequence is CASSKVRWANEKLFF. Here the CDR3 DNA reads TGTGCCAGCAGCAAAGTTCGGTGGGCTAATGAAAAACTGTTTTTT.

The chain employs TRBV4-1 and TRBJ1-2, with 12 nucleotides matching TRBD1. V lost 2 bases and J lost 8; bases outside the gene matches: 6. The CDR3 runs to 15 residues. The germline gives CDR1 MGHRA, CDR2 YSYEKL. The CDR3 DNA reads as TGCGCCAGCAGCCAACCGGGACAGGGGGCAGAAGGCTACACCTTC. It is translated as CASSQPGQGAEGYTF.

The chain is built from TRBV14 and TRBJ2-7; the D call may be TRBD1 or TRBD2 (5 bases each). Germline V lookup: CDR1 SGHDN, CDR2 FVKESK. V shed 3 bases and J shed 3 bases, with 9 bases lying between them. The CDR3 loop spans 13 amino acids. CDR3 residues: CASSHGTYYEQYF. CDR3 in DNA: TGTGCCAGCAGCCATGGGACCTACTACGAGCAGTACTTC.

The chain joins TRBV4-1 to TRBJ2-2; 8 nucleotides agree with TRBD1. This CDR3 contains 15 residues. CDR1 is MGHRA and CDR2 is YSYEKL in the germline V gene. The junction had 3 bases not matched to a gene; V was cut back by 4 bases and J by 2 bases. CDR3 nucleotides: TGCGCCAGCAGCCCGACAGGGGAAAACACCGGGGAGCTGTTTTTT. Translation: CASSPTGENTGELFF.

Of note for this clone: Other DNA sequences in the sample encode the same CDR3. V and J are TRBV29-1 and TRBJ2-7, with D perhaps TRBD1 (5 bases). Germline CDR1 and CDR2: SQVTM and ANQGSEA. Deletions cut 3 bases from V and 2 bases from J, with 8 bases between. The CDR3 runs to 12 residues. The CDR3 DNA sequence: TGCAGCGTTGAGGGGCAGGCCTACGAGCAGTACTTC. This sequence encodes CSVEGQAYEQYF.

This rearrangement joins TRBV6-5 to TRBJ2-1; D unresolved. V lost 2 bases to trimming and J lost 7 bases, with 18 bases between them. Per germline, CDR1 MNHEY and CDR2 SVGAGI. This CDR3 is 16 amino acids long. CDR3 residues: CASSYRSGGAGNEQFF. The CDR3 bases are TGTGCCAGCAGTTACAGGTCTGGCGGAGCCGGAAATGAGCAGTTCTTC.

The sample holds one count of this clone. This chain links TRBV9 with TRBJ2-5, with 10 bases aligning to TRBD1. The V and J ends lost 2 bases and 5 bases, in that order; junction bases with no gene match: 3. CDR1 and CDR2 from the germline V gene are SGDLS and YYNGEE. The CDR3 sequence is 14 residues long. CDR3 residues: CASSVGQGGETQYF. The CDR3 DNA sequence: TGTGCCAGCAGCGTCGGACAGGGGGGGGAGACCCAGTACTTC.

V usage is TRBV5-6 and J usage is TRBJ1-1; D might be TRBD1 (5 bases). CDR1 and CDR2 (germline): SGHDT, YYEEEE. This CDR3 region has 13 residues. Trimming stripped 5 bases from V and 0 bases from J, with 8 bases between. The CDR3: CASRIGVNTEAFF. The DNA of the CDR3 is TGTGCCAGCAGGATAGGGGTGAACACTGAAGCTTTCTTT.

The chain recombines TRBV4-1 with TRBJ2-7, with 8 bases that match TRBD1. Germline V gene data show CDR1 as MGHRA and CDR2 as YSYEKL. The trim removed 7 bases at V and 1 base at J, leaving 6 bases unmatched. This CDR3 is built from 14 residues. The CDR3 bases are TGCGCCAGCAAGGACAGGGTTTTATCCTACGAGCAGTACTTC. It translates to CASKDRVLSYEQYF.

This sequence joins TRBV5-6 and TRBJ1-2, with TRBD1 matching over 7 bases. The CDR3 runs to 13 residues. V trimming: 4 bases; J trimming: 3 bases; junction bases outside the gene matches: 3. CDR1 SGHDT and CDR2 YYEEEE come from the germline V gene. The CDR3 DNA reads as TGTGCCAGCAGCACAGGGGCTCACTATGGCTACACCTTC. It codes for CASSTGAHYGYTF.